The next 18 T cell receptor beta chains were all read from a single sample in a study of T cell repertoires and HLA-DP antigens. No cognate antigen is known for these TCRs. Using immunoSEQ multiplex PCR, the repertoire was profiled, and TCRdb retains in-frame clones only, with some absent. In the table there are around 110,000 clones, roughly 92% of which are singletons. The sequenced material came from CD4+ T cells from PBMCs. Receptor source: a woman aged 18-29 years in good health and CMV-seronegative.

Details on this clone: Other DNA variants within this sample encode the same CDR3. The chain joins TRBV28 to TRBJ1-3; no clear D gene. The CDR3 has 12 amino acids. Germline CDR1 reads MDHEN; CDR2 reads SYDVKM. The V end lost 4 bases, the J end lost 4 bases, and 5 bases lay between the germline ends. The CDR3 reads CASSSPGNTIYF. CDR3 DNA: TGTGCCAGCAGTTCCCCCGGAAACACCATATATTTT.

The rearrangement links TRBV7-9 to TRBJ2-5; 10 positions agree with TRBD1. The ends lost 6 bases at V and 1 base at J; junction bases unmatched: 5. Per germline, CDR1 SEHNR and CDR2 FQNEAQ (reference sequence). The CDR3 consists of 15 residues. CDR3 DNA: TGTGCCAGCAGGATCGGGACAGGGGTCCAAGAGACCCAGTACTTC. Translated, it gives CASRIGTGVQETQYF.

In DNA, the CDR3 is TGTGCCTGGAGTCGGACAGGAGGGTATGGCTACACCTTC. Encoded protein: CAWSRTGGYGYTF. V gene TRBV30 combines with J gene TRBJ1-2; TRBD1 agrees at 7 bases. This CDR3 is built from 13 residues. Losses at the gene ends were 2 bases for V and 5 bases for J; bases not matched to a gene: 5. Germline CDR1 and CDR2: GTSNPN and SVGIG (reference sequence).

This clone has only one observation. The chain carries TRBV2 and TRBJ2-1, with 10 bases fitting TRBD2. Germline-derived CDR1 and CDR2 are SNHLY and FYNNEI. After removal of 4 bases from V and 4 bases from J, the junction contained 4 bases not matched to a gene. The CDR3 is 15 residues long. DNA of the CDR3: TGTGCCAGCAGTGCGGAAGCGGGAGGGTACAATGAGCAGTTCTTC. Protein: CASSAEAGGYNEQFF.

A note on this clone: Sequence at one end of the junction differs from germline and may be a read error. The chain links TRBV19 to TRBJ1-5; tentatively, D is TRBD1 (5 bases). The CDR3 length is 14 residues. Germline V gene lookup returns CDR1 LNHDA and CDR2 SQIVND (reference sequence). For the CDR3, the DNA is TGTGCCAGTAGTCTGATCGACAGCAACCAGCCCCAGCATTTT. It specifies CASSLIDSNQPQHF.

The chain combines TRBV7-3 with TRBJ2-7, with unresolved D. Germline assignment: CDR1 SGHTA and CDR2 FQGTGA. The V and J ends lost 5 bases and 0 bases respectively, with 8 bases between them. CDR3 length: 13 amino acids. CDR3 nucleotide sequence: TGTGCCAGCAGCGTTGGATCCTCCTACGAGCAGTACTTC. Protein: CASSVGSSYEQYF.

The chain is built from TRBV10-3 and TRBJ1-2, with D hard to call. V dropped 4 bases and J dropped 7 bases, with 10 bases sitting between them. This CDR3 contains 12 residues. Germline assignment: CDR1 ENHRY and CDR2 SYGVKD. CDR3 region: CAISALTRGYTF. The CDR3 DNA reads as TGTGCCATCAGTGCGCTTACCCGTGGCTACACCTTC.

V usage is TRBV6-1 and J usage is TRBJ1-2; 8 bases are shared with TRBD1. Losses at the gene ends were 6 bases for V and 5 bases for J; bases not matched to a gene: 11. The CDR3 consists of 15 residues. The germline V gene encodes CDR1 MNHNS and CDR2 SASEGT. CDR3 in DNA: TGTGCCAGCAGGGCAGGGGGCGCGGGGAAATATGGCTACACCTTC. Translation gives CASRAGGAGKYGYTF.

The V and J genes are TRBV20-1 and TRBJ2-7; tentatively, D is TRBD2 (6 bases). V shed 3 bases and J shed 6 bases, with 9 bases lying between them. Germline V gene sequence: CDR1 DFQATT, CDR2 SNEGSKA (reference sequence). The CDR3 runs to 11 residues. DNA for the CDR3: TGCAGTGCTAGTCAGGGAGGCGAGCAGTACGTC. Translated, it gives CSASQGGEQYV.

V and J are TRBV28 and TRBJ2-2; 12 bases are a match to TRBD1. V trimming: 5 bases; J trimming: 5 bases; junction bases outside the gene matches: 9. This CDR3 is 17 amino acids long. Germline lookup yields CDR1 MDHEN and CDR2 SYDVKM. In DNA form, the CDR3 reads TGTGCCAGCAGTAATACCCCGGGACAGGGGGCAACCGGGGAGCTGTTTTTT. Its translation is CASSNTPGQGATGELFF.

The chain is built from TRBV19 and TRBJ1-2; D not certain. Between the trimmed V and J ends, which lost 6 bases and 4 bases, there was a span of 15 bases. The CDR3 covers 14 residues. Germline lookup yields CDR1 LNHDA and CDR2 SQIVND (reference sequence). The CDR3 region has the DNA TGTGCCAGTAGCCCAAACCCGACGGGCTATGGCTACACCTTC. Protein product: CASSPNPTGYGYTF.

V and J are TRBV19 and TRBJ2-7; TRBD2 matches 10 bases. Unmatched junction bases numbered 15, after V lost 6 bases and J lost 7 bases. The CDR3 consists of 16 residues. Germline CDR1 and CDR2: LNHDA and SQIVND (reference sequence). CDR3 coding DNA: TGTGCCAGTAGGCCCGACGGTAGCGGGAGGTCAGGAGAGCAGTACTTC. It codes for CASRPDGSGRSGEQYF.

This clone was counted once. DNA for the CDR3: TGTGCCAGCTCACTTCTAGGTCCAGCTAGCGGGAGGGCCTCCACCGGGGAGCTGTTTTTT. Translated, it gives CASSLLGPASGRASTGELFF. The V and J genes are TRBV18 and TRBJ2-2, with 12 bases matching TRBD2. The V and J ends lost 4 bases and 4 bases, in that order; junction bases with no gene match: 16. Germline CDR1 reads KGHSH; CDR2 reads LQKENI. CDR3 length: 20 residues.

This clone has only a few counts. The chain recombines TRBV5-1 with TRBJ1-2; D call uncertain. The V end lost 0 bases, the J end lost 4 bases, and 13 bases lay between the germline ends. This CDR3 is 15 amino acids long. From germline, CDR1 is SGHRS and CDR2 YFSETQ. This chain's CDR3 is CASSLVGKRVYGYTF. The CDR3 DNA follows: TGCGCCAGCAGCTTGGTAGGGAAGAGGGTCTATGGCTACACCTTC. The full variable domain, completed using reference TRBV5-1 and TRBJ1-2, is KAGVTQTPRYLIKTRGQQVTLSCSPISGHRSVSWYQQTPGQGLQFLFEYFSETQRNKGNFPGRFSGRQFSNSRSEMNVSTLELGDSALYLCASSLVGKRVYGYTFGSGTRLTVV.

The gene calls are TRBV28 and TRBJ2-7; TRBD1 matches 8 bases. Per germline, CDR1 MDHEN and CDR2 SYDVKM. This CDR3 is 15 amino acids long. V lost 2 bases to trimming and J lost 0 bases; unmatched junction nucleotides: 3. CDR3 nucleotide sequence: TGTGCCAGCAGTTTAACCGGGACAGGCTCCTACGAGCAGTACGTC. It encodes CASSLTGTGSYEQYV.

This clone was observed once. The chain has TRBV19 and TRBJ1-2; possible D gene TRBD1, 5 bases. This CDR3 is 15 amino acids long. The V gene's germline CDR1 is LNHDA and CDR2 SQIVND (reference sequence). The germline V and J ends were trimmed by 4 bases and 5 bases, with 17 bases remaining between them. CDR3 DNA: TGTGCCAGTAGTACTACGGGGATAAGGACATATGGCTACACCTTC. Translating it yields CASSTTGIRTYGYTF.

This chain joins TRBV5-6 and TRBJ1-2; D is unresolved. Trimming left V 1 base short and J 0 bases short, with 4 bases between. Germline V lookup: CDR1 SGHDT, CDR2 YYEEEE. The CDR3 sequence is 13 residues long. CDR3 residues: CASSLTANYGYTF. CDR3 coding DNA: TGTGCCAGCAGCTTGACGGCTAACTATGGCTACACCTTC.

The rearrangement uses TRBV2 and TRBJ2-1; D is perhaps TRBD2 (6 bases). CDR3 length: 15 residues. The ends were cut back, 4 bases at V and 2 bases at J, with 12 bases in the middle. The V gene's germline CDR1 is SNHLY and CDR2 FYNNEI. The CDR3 here is CASSGWREAYNEQFF. DNA of the CDR3: TGTGCCAGCAGTGGGTGGCGGGAAGCCTACAATGAGCAGTTCTTC.